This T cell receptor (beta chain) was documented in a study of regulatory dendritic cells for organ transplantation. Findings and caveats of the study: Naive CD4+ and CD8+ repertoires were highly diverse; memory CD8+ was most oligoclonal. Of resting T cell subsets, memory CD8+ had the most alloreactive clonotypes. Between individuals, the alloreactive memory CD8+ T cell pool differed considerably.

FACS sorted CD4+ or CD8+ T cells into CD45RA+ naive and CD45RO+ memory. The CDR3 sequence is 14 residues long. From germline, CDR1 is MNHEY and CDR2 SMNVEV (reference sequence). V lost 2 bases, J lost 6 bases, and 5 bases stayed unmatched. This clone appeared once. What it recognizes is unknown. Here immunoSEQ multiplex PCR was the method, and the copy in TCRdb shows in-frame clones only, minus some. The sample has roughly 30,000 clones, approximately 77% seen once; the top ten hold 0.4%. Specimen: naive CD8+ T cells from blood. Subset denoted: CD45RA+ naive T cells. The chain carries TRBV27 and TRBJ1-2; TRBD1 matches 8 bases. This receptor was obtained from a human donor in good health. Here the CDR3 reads CASSLAGGMDGYTF. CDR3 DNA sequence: TGTGCCAGCAGTTTAGCAGGGGGCATGGATGGCTACACCTTC.